These T cell receptor beta chains were read from a single sample in a study of shared clonotypes between healthy human individuals. Clones were sequenced by immunoSEQ multiplex PCR, and TCRdb holds only the in-frame ones, with some missing. The table includes about 1.5 million clones, roughly 97% detected once. The sequenced sample was naive CD4+ T cells sorted from blood. Receptors originate from a man aged 30 to 39 in good health. Both conserved end residues are part of each CDR3. A D gene is named only where the DNA matches it firmly. Size values are once, few and many counts, or a class for expanded clones, and some rows have none.

v_gene	abundance	j_gene	d_gene	CDR3nt	CDR3aa
TRBV7-3	once	TRBJ2-7	TRBD2	TGTGCCAGCAGCTTATGGGCGGGAGCAGCCGAGCAGTACTTC	CASSLWAGAAEQYF
TRBV27	.	TRBJ1-1	.	TGTGCCAGCAGATATACAGGGCGTCATGAAGCTTTCTTT	CASRYTGRHEAFF
TRBV28	.	TRBJ2-7	.	TGTGCCAGCAGTAAAATGGAAGGGGAGCAGTACTTC	CASSKMEGEQYF
TRBV7-3	.	TRBJ2-2	.	TGTGCCAGCAGCTACCTTGTGGGGGTCACCGGGGAGCTGTTTTTT	CASSYLVGVTGELFF
TRBV7-2	.	TRBJ2-2	.	TGTGCCAGCACTAAAAGGGGTCCCGGGGAGCTGTTTTTT	CASTKRGPGELFF
TRBV25-1	.	TRBJ1-5	TRBD1	TGTGCCAGCAGTGAGCATTCTGGGACAGGCAATCAGCCCCAGCATTTT	CASSEHSGTGNQPQHF
TRBV27	.	TRBJ2-3	.	TGTGCCAGCAGTCCCCGGACAGTCCTGAGCACAGATACGCAGTATTTT	CASSPRTVLSTDTQYF
TRBV5-1	.	TRBJ2-6	.	TGCGCCAGCACCGCCGGATTCTCTGGGGCCAACGTCCTGACTTTC	CASTAGFSGANVLTF
TRBV7-2	.	TRBJ2-6	TRBD1	TGTGCCAGCAGTAGGGACAGGGTAGTTTCTGGGGCCAACGTCCTGACTTTC	CASSRDRVVSGANVLTF
TRBV11-2	.	TRBJ2-5	TRBD2	TGTGCCAGCAGCCTAACAGGGACTAGTTTTCTACCGACCCAGTACTTC	CASSLTGTSFLPTQYF
TRBV2	.	TRBJ2-2	.	TGTGCCAGCAGTCCAGCCGGGGAGCTGTTTTTT	CASSPAGELFF
TRBV5-8	.	TRBJ2-3	TRBD2	TGTGCCAGCAGCTCAGGACTAGGAGGGGCAGATACGCAGTATTTT	CASSSGLGGADTQYF
TRBV15	.	TRBJ2-5	.	TGTGCCACCAGCGGCCGCTGGGAGACCCAGTACTTC	CATSGRWETQYF
TRBV5-4	.	TRBJ2-7	.	TGTGCCAGCAGCTTGGTTGGCAGGGTGCACGAGCAGTACTTC	CASSLVGRVHEQYF
TRBV5-5	.	TRBJ2-1	TRBD1	TGTGCCAGCAGCTGGGGGACAGGGGAGTACAATGAGCAGTTCTTC	CASSWGTGEYNEQFF
TRBV6-1	.	TRBJ1-1	.	TGTGCCAGCAGTGCTGAGTTAAGGGACATAAGGGGAGCTTTCTTT	CASSAELRDIRGAFF
TRBV2	.	TRBJ1-1	.	TGTGCCAGCAGCGAAACAGGGTACGGGTGGATCGACACTGAAGCTTTCTTT	CASSETGYGWIDTEAFF
TRBV2	.	TRBJ2-7	.	TGTGCCAGCAGTGAAGTCCCAGGGCCCCGCTACGAGCAGTACTTC	CASSEVPGPRYEQYF
TRBV2	.	TRBJ1-5	.	TGTGCCAGCACCCCCGGAGGCGACAGCAATCAGCCCCAGCATTTT	CASTPGGDSNQPQHF
TRBV9	.	TRBJ2-5	.	TGTGCCAGCAGCGGAGGGTTTCTAGAGACCCAGTACTTC	CASSGGFLETQYF
TRBV19	.	TRBJ2-7	.	TGTGCCAGTAGTACGTTGGGGGCGCGTAACGAGCAGTACTTC	CASSTLGARNEQYF
TRBV7-9	.	TRBJ1-4	TRBD1	TGTGCCAGCAGCCCCTCCGGGGACAGCGCCCCGGGACTGTTTTTT	CASSPSGDSAPGLFF
TRBV2	few	TRBJ1-5	.	TGTGCCAGCAGTGTCGGCAGGACCCCAAATCAGCCCCAGCATTTT	CASSVGRTPNQPQHF
TRBV11-3	.	TRBJ2-7	.	TGTGCCAGCAGCAGGAGCGGGTTCTACGAGCAGTACTTC	CASSRSGFYEQYF
TRBV28	.	TRBJ1-5	.	TGTGCCAGCAGTTTACACCAGGGGCAACATCAGCCCCAGCATTTT	CASSLHQGQHQPQHF
TRBV21-1	.	TRBJ2-5	.	TGTGCCAGCAGCAAAGGGAGGGCCCAGGGCACCCCTAAGGCCCAGTACTTC	CASSKGRAQGTPKAQYF
TRBV18	.	TRBJ2-3	.	TGTGCCAGCTCACCCATAGAATCGACAGATACGCAGTATTTT	CASSPIESTDTQYF
TRBV7-8	.	TRBJ2-5	.	TGTGCCAGCAGCCTCACCCGGGACGGTGCCTGGGAGACCCAGTACTTC	CASSLTRDGAWETQYF
TRBV28	.	TRBJ1-1	.	TGTGCCAGCAGCCAACGGGGTACTGAAGCTTTCTTT	CASSQRGTEAFF
TRBV7-6	.	TRBJ2-5	.	TGTGCCAGCAGCTCGGCCAACCAAGAGACCCAGTACTTC	CASSSANQETQYF
TRBV18	.	TRBJ2-3	TRBD2	TGTGCCAGCTCACCCACGGTAGTCATCCGGGAGGGCACAGATACGCAGTATTTT	CASSPTVVIREGTDTQYF
TRBV19	.	TRBJ2-3	TRBD1	TGTGCCAGTACCAAGGGGGCTATACGGGGCACAGATACGCAGTATTTT	CASTKGAIRGTDTQYF
TRBV9	.	TRBJ1-1	.	TGTGCCAGCAGCGTAGACCAGGGCAACACTGAAGCTTTCTTT	CASSVDQGNTEAFF
TRBV18	.	TRBJ2-1	.	TGTGCCAGCTTTCAAGACAGAGCCTACAATGAGCAGTTCTTC	CASFQDRAYNEQFF
TRBV30	.	TRBJ2-7	TRBD1	TGTGCCTGGAGTGTATTCGGGGGACAGGGATCCTACGAGCAGTACTTC	CAWSVFGGQGSYEQYF
TRBV7-9	.	TRBJ2-3	.	TGTGCCAGCAGCCGCCGGGGGGCTAGCACAGATACGCAGTATTTT	CASSRRGASTDTQYF
TRBV27	once	TRBJ2-7	.	TGTGCCAGCGCGTATGGCAGGGTCACCTCCTACGAGCAGTACTTC	CASAYGRVTSYEQYF
TRBV7-8	.	TRBJ2-7	TRBD2	TGTGCCAGCAGCTTAGGAGGACTAGCAGCCTACGAGCAGTACTTC	CASSLGGLAAYEQYF
TRBV7-2	.	TRBJ2-1	.	TGTGCCAGCAGCTTAGAGGCAACTACTCGCAATGAGCAGTTCTTC	CASSLEATTRNEQFF
TRBV28	once	TRBJ1-2	.	TGTGCCAGTACGATAGGAGGTGCCTATGGCTACACCTTC	CASTIGGAYGYTF
TRBV18	.	TRBJ1-3	.	TGTGCCAGCTCACCTCAGGTAGCCTCTGGAAACACCATATATTTT	CASSPQVASGNTIYF
TRBV6-6	.	TRBJ2-1	.	TGTGCCACTTTAGCGCCGGGTATCAATGAGCAGTTCTTC	CATLAPGINEQFF